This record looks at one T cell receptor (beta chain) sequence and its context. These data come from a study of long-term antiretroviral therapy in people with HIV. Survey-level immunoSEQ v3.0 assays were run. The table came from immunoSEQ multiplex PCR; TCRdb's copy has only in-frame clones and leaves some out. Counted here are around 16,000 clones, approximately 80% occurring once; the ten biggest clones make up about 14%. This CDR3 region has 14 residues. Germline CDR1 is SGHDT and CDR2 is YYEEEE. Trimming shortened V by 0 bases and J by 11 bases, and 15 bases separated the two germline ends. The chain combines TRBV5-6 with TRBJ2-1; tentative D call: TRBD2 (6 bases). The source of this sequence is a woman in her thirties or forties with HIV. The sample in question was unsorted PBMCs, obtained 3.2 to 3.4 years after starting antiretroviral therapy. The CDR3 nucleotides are TGTGCCAGCAGCTTGGCGGGCAGCGGGTCGCAGCAGTTCTTC. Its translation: CASSLAGSGSQQFF.